This paragraph reports one T cell receptor beta chain. Its antigen is as yet unknown. Time point denoted: week 11, during vaccination. Vaccination used 300 ug of mutant IDH1 20-mer peptide per dose, with topical imiquimod. Trimming stripped 2 bases from V and 9 bases from J, with 8 bases between. Germline V lookup: CDR1 SGHTA, CDR2 FQGNSA. This CDR3 spans 11 amino acids. The data originate from a study of a mutant IDH1 vaccine in newly diagnosed glioma. About the research overall: Patients began vaccination 4-6 weeks after radiotherapy alone, or with temozolomide cycles.

Some clones are missing from TCRdb's copy, which holds only in-frame ones; the method was immunoSEQ multiplex PCR. The table has about 52,000 clones, roughly nine tenths seen once; the top ten hold around 2.2%. Study-level results: Immune responses induced by vaccination arose in 93.3% of the patients.

The sample here was PBMCs, taken from a glioma patient whose treatment included an IDH1 peptide vaccine. The V call is TRBV7-2, the J call TRBJ2-7; D ambiguous. This receptor was taken from a middle-aged man with glioma. The CDR3, as DNA: TGTGCCAGCAGCTTATCGGTCAGGCAGTACTTC. This translates into CASSLSVRQYF.